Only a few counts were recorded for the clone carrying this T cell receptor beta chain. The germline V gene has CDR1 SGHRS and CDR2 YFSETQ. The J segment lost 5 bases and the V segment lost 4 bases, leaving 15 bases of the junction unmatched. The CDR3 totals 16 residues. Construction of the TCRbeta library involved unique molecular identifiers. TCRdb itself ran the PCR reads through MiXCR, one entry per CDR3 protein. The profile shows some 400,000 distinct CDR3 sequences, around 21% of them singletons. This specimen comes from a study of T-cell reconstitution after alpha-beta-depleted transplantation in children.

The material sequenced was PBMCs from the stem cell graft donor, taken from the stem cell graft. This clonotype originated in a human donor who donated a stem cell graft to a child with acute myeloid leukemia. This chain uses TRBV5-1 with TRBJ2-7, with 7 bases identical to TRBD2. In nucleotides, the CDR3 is TGCGCCAGCAGCCTGGAAAGCAGCGGGGTCTCTAACGAGCAGTACTTC. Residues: CASSLESSGVSNEQYF.